This T cell receptor beta chain was obtained from a study of CD8 T cells in ankylosing spondylitis. V dropped 5 bases and J dropped 3 bases, with 12 bases sitting between them. Germline values: CDR1 SGHTA, CDR2 FQGTGA. The CDR3 loop spans 14 amino acids. As to this clonotype: Its antigen is still unknown.

General study findings and limits: Ankylosing spondylitis blood appeared to be characterized by a TCR beta motif of 7 to 9 highly homologous variants. Reactive arthritis synovial fluid and blood previously showed some of these motif variants. Disease-linked clones had a CD8+ phenotype and relatively low frequency in peripheral blood. In ankylosing spondylitis patients, matched synovial fluid reportedly showed significant enrichment of disease-linked clones.

TCR beta libraries were made by quantitative 5'-RACE with molecular barcodes. TCRdb redid the calling of the 5' RACE reads with MiXCR, one entry per CDR3 protein. The table lists 250,000 to 350,000 distinct CDR3 sequences, 7% to 9% of them singletons, with 13% to 15% in the top ten. Material for sequencing was blood, either unsorted or a sorted T cell fraction (not recorded which). V gene TRBV7-3 combines with J gene TRBJ2-3; D is possibly TRBD1 or TRBD2 (5 bases each). This receptor was obtained from a male donor with ankylosing spondylitis. The CDR3 sequence: CASSRDVATDTQYF. CDR3 coding DNA: TGTGCCAGCAGCCGGGACGTAGCTACAGATACGCAGTATTTT.